The subject of this entry is one TCR beta chain. A second about 6 to 12 cycle PCR used barcoded and J-beta primers. From the 5' RACE reads, TCRdb called clonotypes with MiXCR, one entry per CDR3 protein. The table includes 1.5 million to 2 million distinct CDR3 sequences, roughly 50% detected once. Per germline, CDR1 MNHEY and CDR2 SVGEGT. This CDR3 comprises 13 residues. Trimming cost V 5 bases and J 2 bases, with 7 bases left between them. The data derive from a study of blood T cells in healthy people across ages. Study-level information: Capture via template switching afforded approximately one barcoded beta molecule per two T cells.

The gene calls are TRBV6-2 or TRBV6-3 and TRBJ2-4, with unresolved D. The clonotype originates from a woman between 40 and 55 years old in good health. Sample: blood. Here the CDR3 reads CASSEPSKNIQYF. The DNA for the CDR3 is TGTGCCAGCAGTGAGCCATCCAAAAACATTCAGTACTTC.